This entry lists 21 T cell receptor beta chains sequenced from one sample in a study of regulatory T cells in long-lasting Graves disease. Time point in this sample: newly diagnosed GD, antithyroid drugs for less than 3 months. TCR sequences were obtained from RNA taken from PBMCs. Through Arm-PCR of CDR3 regions and iRepertoire HTBI primers, TCR beta libraries were built. Each CDR3 protein gets one entry after TCRdb re-called the multiplex PCR reads with MiXCR. This sample has hundreds of thousands of distinct CDR3 sequences; approximately 12% occur once, and the top ten carry 10%. These same data were also listed under a study on T cells in Graves' hyperthyroidism and ophthalmopathy.

Sequencing used peripheral blood mononuclear cells (PBMCs), obtained at new diagnosis, from a patient treated with antithyroid drugs. The origin of the receptors is a man aged 25 to 45 with Graves disease.

This clonotype was counted a few times. The V call is TRBV4-1, the J call TRBJ2-7, with TRBD2 matching 11 bases. Trimming cost V 1 base and J 7 bases; bases outside gene matches: 6. Germline lookup yields CDR1 MGHRA and CDR2 YSYEKL. The CDR3 is 15 residues long. This chain's CDR3 is CASSQVAGGPFEQYF. The CDR3, as DNA: TGCGCCAGCAGCCAAGTAGCGGGAGGGCCTTTTGAGCAGTACTTC.

The CDR3 DNA is TGCAGTGCTAGAGATCCGGGCTCTGGGGCCAACGTCCTGACTTTC. It encodes CSARDPGSGANVLTF. This chain uses TRBV20-1 with TRBJ2-6; D gene uncertain. CDR3 length: 15 residues. The V end was cut by 0 bases, the J end by 0 bases, with 6 bases between. CDR1 is DFQATT, CDR2 SNEGSKA, per germline (reference sequence).

This clonotype has a count of ten or more. This chain connects TRBV20-1 to TRBJ1-1, with 10 bases aligning to TRBD1. V was pared by 4 bases and J by 0 bases, with 5 bases of the junction left unmatched. CDR1 is DFQATT and CDR2 is SNEGSKA in the germline V gene (reference sequence). This CDR3 spans 15 amino acids. The CDR3 loop is CSAKWDRGLNTEAFF. CDR3 nucleotide sequence: TGCAGTGCTAAGTGGGACAGGGGTCTGAACACTGAAGCTTTCTTT.

This clonotype was observed many times. The chain has TRBV3-1 and TRBJ2-2; 10 nucleotides match TRBD2. V trimming: 3 bases; J trimming: 3 bases; junction bases outside the gene matches: 7. The germline CDR1 and CDR2 sequences are LGHDT and YNNKEL (reference sequence). The CDR3 runs to 17 residues. In DNA form, the CDR3 reads TGTGCCAGCAGCCACAAAGTGACTAGCGGGTACACCGGGGAGCTGTTTTTT. Translated: CASSHKVTSGYTGELFF.

This clonotype was found many times. V and J are TRBV6-1 and TRBJ2-7; 8 bases line up with TRBD2. This CDR3 has 14 amino acids. CDR1 and CDR2 from the germline V gene are MNHNS and SASEGT. V was pared by 6 bases and J by 5 bases, with 9 bases of the junction left unmatched. The CDR3 protein is CASRTGGPCHEQYF. In DNA, the CDR3 is TGTGCCAGCAGAACGGGAGGGCCCTGCCACGAGCAGTACTTC.

This clonotype occurred many times. The V and J genes are TRBV6-1 and TRBJ2-7, with 7 bases identical to TRBD1. This CDR3 region has 15 residues. Germline-derived CDR1 and CDR2 are MNHNS and SASEGT. V lost 6 bases and J lost 2; bases outside the gene matches: 10. The CDR3 spells CASSPSGTETYEQYF. CDR3 coding DNA: TGTGCCAGCAGCCCTTCAGGGACAGAAACCTACGAGCAGTACTTC.

This clonotype was observed at least ten times. This chain connects TRBV30 to TRBJ1-2; D ambiguous. Trimming shortened V by 3 bases and J by 4 bases, and 12 bases separated the two germline ends. Germline V gives CDR1 GTSNPN, CDR2 SVGIG (reference sequence). The CDR3 totals 13 residues. CDR3 bases: TGTGCCTGGAGCCACCAAAAAAGCTATGGCTACACCTTC. It yields the protein CAWSHQKSYGYTF.

This clonotype came up a few times. The chain is built from TRBV12-3 or TRBV12-4 and TRBJ2-3; 10 bases agree with TRBD2. This CDR3 is built from 16 residues. Losses at the gene ends were 5 bases for V and 2 bases for J; bases not matched to a gene: 7. The CDR3 bases are TGTGCCAGCAGTGGACTAGCGGAACGGACCACAGATACGCAGTATTTT. Its translation: CASSGLAERTTDTQYF.

This clonotype was counted ten times or more. This chain links TRBV12-3 or TRBV12-4 with TRBJ1-2; D call uncertain. The CDR3 extends over 13 amino acids. V lost 3 bases, J lost 4 bases, and 9 bases lay in between. The CDR3 DNA sequence: TGTGCCAGCAGTTTGGGCGCCCGCTATGGCTACACCTTC. Translated, it gives CASSLGARYGYTF.

This clonotype has a count of ten or more. The chain employs TRBV5-1 and TRBJ1-4, with TRBD1 matching over 9 bases. The V segment lost 4 bases and the J segment 7 bases; nucleotides outside the gene matches: 11. This CDR3 is built from 16 residues. Germline CDR1 reads SGHRS; CDR2 reads YFSETQ. The CDR3 nucleotides are TGCGCCAGCAGCCAGCTTATTGGGACAGGGCGTGAAAAACTGTTTTTT. It is translated as CASSQLIGTGREKLFF. The full variable domain, with the rest looked up from reference TRBV5-1 and TRBJ1-4, is KAGVTQTPRYLIKTRGQQVTLSCSPISGHRSVSWYQQTPGQGLQFLFEYFSETQRNKGNFPGRFSGRQFSNSRSEMNVSTLELGDSALYLCASSQLIGTGREKLFFGSGTQLSVL.

In its sample, this clonotype was seen many times. V and J are TRBV16 and TRBJ1-2; no clear D. There are 11 residues in the CDR3. The ends were cut back, 0 bases at V and 8 bases at J, with 4 bases in the middle. Germline-derived CDR1 and CDR2 are KGHSY and FQNENV. CDR3 region: CASSQSLGYTF. Written as DNA, the CDR3 is TGTGCCAGCAGCCAATCCCTCGGCTACACCTTC.

There are many counts of this clonotype. V usage is TRBV11-2 and J usage is TRBJ2-1, with 12 bases that match TRBD2. Germline CDR1 and CDR2: SGHAT and FQNNGV. With V trimmed by 3 bases and J by 3 bases, 3 bases remained unmatched. This CDR3 has 16 residues. CDR3: CASSFGLAGNYNEQFF. Here the CDR3 DNA reads TGTGCCAGCAGCTTCGGACTAGCGGGGAACTACAATGAGCAGTTCTTC.

Notes on this clonotype: A read error is the likely source, as a far larger clone sits one nucleotide away. The chain recombines TRBV12-3 or TRBV12-4 with TRBJ1-3; D unresolved. V dropped 4 bases and J dropped 2 bases, with 9 bases sitting between them. The CDR3 has 14 residues. The CDR3 is CASSYGYPGNTIYF. For the CDR3, the DNA is TGTGCCAGCAGTTACGGCTACCCTGGAAACACCATATATTTT.

On this clonotype: This may come from a read error, since a much larger clone is one base off. V usage is TRBV7-9 and J usage is TRBJ2-1, with unresolved D. From germline, CDR1 is SEHNR and CDR2 FQNEAQ (reference sequence). CDR3 length: 12 residues. Deletions cut 5 bases from V and 7 bases from J, with 9 bases between. The CDR3 sequence: CASSIGPNEQFF. CDR3 DNA: TGTGCCAGCAGCATAGGGCCGAATGAGCAGTTCTTC.

There are many counts of this clonotype. The chain links TRBV7-9 to TRBJ2-7; 9 bases are shared with TRBD2. This CDR3 comprises 21 residues. The germline V gene encodes CDR1 SEHNR and CDR2 FQNEAQ (reference sequence). V trimming: 5 bases; J trimming: 0 bases; junction bases outside the gene matches: 23. CDR3 in amino acids: CASSPRWASGKSTISSYEQYF. In DNA form, the CDR3 reads TGTGCCAGCAGCCCCCGGTGGGCTAGCGGGAAATCCACGATCAGCTCCTACGAGCAGTACTTC.

This clonotype showed up just a few times. This rearrangement joins TRBV27 to TRBJ1-2; TRBD1 is a possible D gene (5 bases). CDR1 and CDR2 from the germline V gene are MNHEY and SMNVEV (reference sequence). The length of the CDR3 is 13 residues. CDR3 region: CDPHGGAVGGYTF. The CDR3 DNA is TGTGACCCTCATGGGGGAGCAGTGGGTGGCTACACCTTC.

This clonotype was counted at least ten times. J is TRBJ2-1 and V is TRBV9; weak D call: TRBD2 (6 bases). This CDR3 is 15 amino acids long. CDR1 SGDLS and CDR2 YYNGEE come from the germline V gene. Trimming shortened V by 2 bases and J by 0 bases, and 9 bases separated the two germline ends. CDR3 protein: CASSVGTSSYNEQFF. The CDR3 region has the DNA TGTGCCAGCAGCGTTGGGACTTCCTCCTACAATGAGCAGTTCTTC.

This clonotype was counted ten times or more. This chain's CDR3 is CASSPSAQATNYGYTF. For the CDR3, the DNA is TGTGCCAGCTCACCCTCCGCGCAGGCTACTAACTATGGCTACACCTTC. J is TRBJ1-2 and V is TRBV18; D ambiguous. Per the germline V gene, CDR1 is KGHSH and CDR2 is LQKENI. Deletions cut 3 bases from V and 0 bases from J, with 14 bases between. The CDR3 is 16 amino acids.

There are many counts of this clonotype. This sequence joins TRBV12-3 or TRBV12-4 and TRBJ2-1, with TRBD2 as a possible D gene (6 bases). V lost 1 base and J 3 bases, leaving 10 bases between the germline ends. This CDR3 comprises 15 residues. CDR3 sequence reads: CASSLVSGVYNEQFF. Here the CDR3 DNA reads TGTGCCAGCAGTTTAGTTAGCGGAGTCTACAATGAGCAGTTCTTC.

About this clonotype: This likely reflects a read error, since a far larger clone is one base away. The gene calls are TRBV28 and TRBJ2-3; TRBD1 agrees at 7 bases. The J call may be faulty, since TRBJ2-1 better matches the DNA end. The CDR3 length is 15 residues. Germline loops: CDR1 MDHEN, CDR2 SYDVKM. The CDR3 is CASSQVTGPYDEQFF. DNA of the CDR3: TGTGCCAGCAGTCAAGTGACAGGGCCCTACGATGAGCAGTTCTTC.

This clonotype appeared many times. The rearrangement uses TRBV11-1 and TRBJ1-1; D is undetermined. CDR1 is SGHAT and CDR2 is FQDESV in the germline V gene (reference sequence). Deletions cut 5 bases from V and 3 bases from J, with 25 bases between. CDR3 length equals 18 residues. The CDR3 spells CASSPMLTNRAPDTEAFF. CDR3 coding DNA: TGTGCCAGCAGCCCAATGCTGACTAATAGGGCCCCCGACACTGAAGCTTTCTTT. The variable domain in full, with the rest retrieved from reference TRBV11-1 and TRBJ1-1, is EAEVAQSPRYKITEKSQAVAFWCDPISGHATLYWYRQILGQGPELLVQFQDESVVDDSQLPKDRFSAERLKGVDSTLKIQPAELGDSAMYLCASSPMLTNRAPDTEAFFGQGTRLTVV.